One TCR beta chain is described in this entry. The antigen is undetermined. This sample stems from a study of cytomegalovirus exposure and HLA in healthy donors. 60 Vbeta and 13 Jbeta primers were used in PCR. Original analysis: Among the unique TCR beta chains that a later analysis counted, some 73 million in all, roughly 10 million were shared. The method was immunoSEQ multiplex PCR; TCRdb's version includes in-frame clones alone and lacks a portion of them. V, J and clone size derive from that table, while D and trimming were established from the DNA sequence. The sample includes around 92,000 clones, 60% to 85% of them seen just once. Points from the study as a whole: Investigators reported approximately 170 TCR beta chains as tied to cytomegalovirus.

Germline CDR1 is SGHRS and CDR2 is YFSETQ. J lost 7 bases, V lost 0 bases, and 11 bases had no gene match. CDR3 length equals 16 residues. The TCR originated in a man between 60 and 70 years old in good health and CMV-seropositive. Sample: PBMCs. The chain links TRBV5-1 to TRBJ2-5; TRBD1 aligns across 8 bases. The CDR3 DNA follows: TGCGCCAGCAGCTTGGAGAGGGGGCAGGGGGCTCGGACCCAGTACTTC. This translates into CASSLERGQGARTQYF.